These T cell receptor beta chains were read from a single sample in a study of technical replicates of blood from a few donors. Profiling relied on immunoSEQ multiplex PCR, and the TCRdb table lists in-frame clones only, not all of them. The sample contains about 100,000 clones, 90% to 97% of which appear only once. Sequencing was performed on T cells isolated from PBMCs. All receptors come from a human donor in good health. CDR3s include the opening cysteine and the closing phenylalanine or tryptophan. D genes are given only for firm matches. Expanded clones get a size class; other rows say once, few or many, or leave the size out.

>TRBJ2-1|TRBD2|TRBV27|once|15
CASSVGTSGANEQFF
TGTGCCAGCAGTGTCGGGACTAGCGGTGCGAATGAGCAGTTCTTC
>TRBJ1-3|NA|TRBV27|NA|13
CASGPTVGNTIYF
TGTGCCAGCGGACCGACAGTGGGAAACACCATATATTTT
>TRBJ1-2|TRBD1|TRBV28|once|18
CASKRQGARLIGNYGYTF
TGTGCCAGCAAACGACAGGGGGCGCGTCTTATCGGTAACTATGGCTACACCTTC
>TRBJ2-3|NA|TRBV5-4|NA|15
CASSPVEFSTDTQYF
TGTGCCAGCAGCCCCGTAGAGTTTAGCACAGATACGCAGTATTTT
>TRBJ2-3|TRBD1|TRBV5-8|NA|17
CASSWGRQGEWADTQYF
TGTGCCAGCAGCTGGGGTCGGCAGGGGGAATGGGCAGATACGCAGTATTTT
>TRBJ1-2|NA|TRBV5-4|NA|16
CATHPISLEGNYGYTF
TGTGCCACCCACCCGATTTCGCTTGAGGGAAACTATGGCTACACCTTC
>TRBJ1-2|TRBD1|TRBV19|NA|15
CASSAGDRVAGGYTF
TGTGCCAGTAGTGCCGGGGACAGGGTGGCTGGTGGCTACACCTTC
>TRBJ2-4|NA|TRBV19|NA|12
CASSATSDIQYF
TGTGCCAGTAGTGCCACTAGTGACATTCAGTACTTC
>TRBJ2-1|NA|TRBV5-1|NA|15
CASSLLRGIGDEQFF
TGCGCCAGCAGCCTCCTCCGGGGGATCGGGGATGAGCAGTTCTTC
>TRBJ2-5|NA|TRBV7-9|NA|15
CASSLEQGNQETQYF
TGTGCCAGCAGCCTAGAACAGGGCAATCAAGAGACCCAGTACTTC
>TRBJ2-1|NA|TRBV25-1|NA|17
CASMGQQTTEDYNEQFF
TGTGCCAGCATGGGACAACAAACCACGGAGGATTACAATGAGCAGTTCTTC
>TRBJ2-5|TRBD2|TRBV13|NA|19
CASSSRWGLAGGQGETQYF
TGTGCCAGCAGCTCCAGATGGGGCCTAGCGGGGGGGCAGGGAGAGACCCAGTACTTC
>TRBJ2-3|TRBD2|TRBV5-4|NA|16
CASSLRPSGPTDTQYF
TGTGCCAGCAGCTTGCGGCCTAGCGGGCCCACAGATACGCAGTATTTT
>TRBJ2-1|TRBD2|TRBV5-1|NA|14
CASSLAGPYNEQFF
TGCGCCAGCAGCTTAGCGGGGCCCTACAATGAGCAGTTCTTC
>TRBJ2-3|NA|TRBV9|NA|12
CASSPSVDTQYF
TGTGCCAGCAGCCCATCGGTGGATACGCAGTATTTT
>TRBJ2-7|NA|TRBV7-9|once|13
CASSLPPPYEQYF
TGTGCCAGCAGCTTACCCCCCCCGTACGAGCAGTACTTC
>TRBJ2-7|NA|TRBV19|NA|15
CASSFSSGDTYEQYF
TGTGCCAGTAGTTTCTCCTCAGGGGATACCTACGAGCAGTACTTC
>TRBJ2-7|TRBD2|TRBV18|NA|17
CASSQGLAGGSSYEQYF
TGTGCCAGCTCGCAGGGACTAGCGGGAGGTAGCTCCTACGAGCAGTACTTC
>TRBJ1-5|NA|TRBV4-2|NA|16
CASSLGDGQLKGPQHF
TGTGCCAGCAGCCTGGGCGATGGACAGTTAAAAGGACCCCAGCATTTT
>TRBJ2-5|TRBD2|TRBV5-1|NA|15
CASFETSGNVETQYF
TGCGCCAGCTTCGAGACTAGCGGGAACGTAGAGACCCAGTACTTC
>TRBJ1-2|NA|TRBV2|NA|15
CASSEGDTAIYGYTF
TGTGCCAGCAGTGAAGGGGACACCGCAATCTATGGCTACACCTTC
>TRBJ1-2|NA|TRBV5-6|NA|15
CASSSRGTESHGYTF
TGTGCCAGCAGCTCCCGAGGTACTGAGAGCCATGGCTACACCTTC
>TRBJ2-1|TRBD2|TRBV5-1|NA|15
CASSFSGSSYNEQFF
TGCGCCAGCAGCTTTAGCGGGAGCTCCTACAATGAGCAGTTCTTC
>TRBJ2-3|NA|TRBV6-1|NA|12
CASTWRGDTQYF
TGTGCCAGCACCTGGCGCGGGGATACGCAGTATTTT
>TRBJ2-5|NA|TRBV10-1|NA|14
CASSESEIQETQYF
TGCGCCAGCAGTGAGTCGGAGATCCAAGAGACCCAGTACTTC
>TRBJ1-2|NA|TRBV29-1|NA|15
CSARGGSTQANGYTF
TGCAGCGCCCGAGGAGGGTCGACCCAGGCAAATGGCTACACCTTC
>TRBJ2-1|NA|TRBV9|NA|13
CASSVDYGSEQFF
TGTGCCAGCAGCGTAGATTATGGGAGTGAGCAGTTCTTC
>TRBJ1-1|NA|TRBV29-1|NA|14
CSVVPGHKNTEAFF
TGCAGCGTCGTGCCGGGACACAAGAACACTGAAGCTTTCTTT
>TRBJ1-1|NA|TRBV6-4|NA|15
CASRPQGFGNTEAFF
TGTGCCAGCAGGCCTCAGGGTTTCGGGAACACTGAAGCTTTCTTT
>TRBJ1-2|NA|TRBV27|NA|16
CASSLLSETGSRGYTF
TGTGCCAGCAGTTTACTATCCGAGACAGGAAGCCGCGGCTACACCTTC
>TRBJ1-2|NA|TRBV9|NA|16
CASSVGAGGAAYGYTF
TGTGCCAGCAGCGTAGGGGCCGGGGGAGCTGCCTATGGCTACACCTTC
>TRBJ1-1|NA|TRBV10-2|NA|11
CASRGPYEAFF
TGCGCCAGCAGGGGGCCCTATGAAGCTTTCTTT
>TRBJ1-1|NA|TRBV7-2|NA|13
CASSSRANTEAFF
TGTGCCAGCAGCTCCAGGGCGAACACTGAAGCTTTCTTT
>TRBJ2-2|NA|TRBV7-9|NA|14
CASSPISDTGELFF
TGTGCCAGCAGCCCCATCTCAGACACCGGGGAGCTGTTTTTT
>TRBJ2-7|TRBD2|TRBV13|NA|17
CASSSFLSASGIYEQYF
TGTGCCAGCAGCAGCTTCCTCTCCGCTAGCGGGATTTACGAGCAGTACTTC
>TRBJ2-3|TRBD2|TRBV7-2|NA|16
CASSLEGLILPDTQYF
TGTGCCAGCAGCTTAGAGGGACTAATCTTACCAGATACGCAGTATTTT
>TRBJ2-7|TRBD1|TRBV2|NA|15
CASSEGGQGHYEQYF
TGTGCCAGCAGTGAAGGCGGACAGGGGCACTACGAGCAGTACTTC